The entry below gives a single TCR beta chain sequence along with its context. CDR3 length: 15 residues. J was trimmed by 5 bases and V by 6 bases; bases with no gene match: 11. Germline lookup yields CDR1 SGHRS and CDR2 YFSETQ. The data were obtained in a study of blood T cell repertoires in COVID-19. Study summary: Some COVID-19 samples were acute and others convalescent; all came from the United States, Italy and Spain. In each case, the material was cDNA or gDNA derived from T cells, B-cell-depleted T cells, or PBMCs.

Original methodology: Reference gene primers were amplified, and this amplification served to estimate nucleated cell counts. Sequencing used immunoSEQ multiplex PCR; TCRdb keeps in-frame clones, though not all of them. That table gives V, J and clone size, and the DNA gave D and trimming. Of just over 95,000 clones in the sample, approximately 90% were seen once. The V and J genes are TRBV5-1 and TRBJ2-5; 9 bases line up with TRBD2. This sequence originates from a man aged 45 to 65 with acute or convalescent COVID-19. The material sequenced was peripheral blood. The CDR3 spells CASTQSGRISETQYF. The CDR3 region has the DNA TGCGCCAGCACTCAAAGCGGGAGGATCTCTGAGACCCAGTACTTC.